Sequencing of this TCR beta chain was carried out in a study of vaccination and CD4 T cells after COVID-19. With respect to this clonotype: Its cognate antigen is unknown.

Trimming took 2 bases from V and 6 from J; bases not matched to a gene: 13. CDR1 is LGHNA and CDR2 is YNFKEQ in the germline V gene. The CDR3 has 16 amino acids. Treatment given: roughly ten-day PBMC culture with coronavirus spike peptide pools or control peptides (ViraFEST assay). An Oncomine TCR Beta short-read assay was used to sequence the DNA from cultured CD4+ T cells. TCRdb reprocessed the PCR reads via MiXCR and lists one record per CDR3 protein. The sample shows 14,000 to 15,000 distinct CDR3 sequences, around 46% of them seen only once. Specimen: CD4+ T cells from blood, cultured in vitro. V gene TRBV4-2 combines with J gene TRBJ2-7, with 7 bases fitting TRBD1. This clonotype was obtained from a human donor who had recovered from COVID-19. The CDR3 is CASSQTTTGARVEQYF. The CDR3 nucleotides are TGTGCCAGCAGCCAAACCACCACAGGGGCGCGGGTCGAGCAGTACTTC.